These T cell receptor beta chains were read from a single sample in a study of blood T cell repertoires in COVID-19. Sequencing used immunoSEQ multiplex PCR; TCRdb keeps in-frame clones, though not all of them. The table includes hundreds of thousands of clones, more than 75% detected once. The specimen sequenced was peripheral blood. These receptors were obtained from a woman in her forties or fifties with COVID-19, enrolled during active disease. Both conserved end residues are part of each CDR3. Each record gives: D gene, V gene, J gene, clone size, CDR3 protein, CDR3 DNA. D genes are given only for firm matches. The size of a clone is reported for some rows only, either as once, few or many, or as a class for expanded clones.

d_call: TRBD2
v_call: TRBV3-1/TRBV3-2
j_call: TRBJ2-7
clone_size: -
cdr3_aa: CASSQRASGSSYEQYF
cdr3_nt: TGTGCCAGCAGCCAAAGGGCTAGCGGGAGCTCCTACGAGCAGTACTTC

d_call: TRBD2
v_call: TRBV7-3
j_call: TRBJ2-1
clone_size: few
cdr3_aa: CASSLGLAVNNEQFF
cdr3_nt: TGTGCCAGCAGCTTAGGACTAGCAGTGAACAATGAGCAGTTCTTC

d_call: TRBD2
v_call: TRBV6-2/TRBV6-3
j_call: TRBJ2-3
clone_size: -
cdr3_aa: CASSSHPGGADTQYF
cdr3_nt: TGTGCCAGCAGTTCCCATCCGGGAGGAGCAGATACGCAGTATTTT

d_call: -
v_call: TRBV28
j_call: TRBJ1-2
clone_size: -
cdr3_aa: CASSLHYGYTF
cdr3_nt: TGTGCCAGCAGTCTCCACTATGGCTACACCTTC

d_call: -
v_call: TRBV6-2/TRBV6-3
j_call: TRBJ2-7
clone_size: -
cdr3_aa: CASSYTEGDEQYF
cdr3_nt: TGTGCCAGCAGTTATACGGAAGGGGACGAGCAGTACTTC

d_call: -
v_call: TRBV10-1
j_call: TRBJ2-1
clone_size: -
cdr3_aa: CASSDGGWSRNEQFF
cdr3_nt: TGCGCCAGCAGTGATGGCGGTTGGTCTAGAAATGAGCAGTTCTTC

d_call: -
v_call: TRBV7-2
j_call: TRBJ1-1
clone_size: -
cdr3_aa: CASSLTGSVTEAFF
cdr3_nt: TGTGCCAGCAGCTTAACGGGATCGGTCACTGAAGCTTTCTTT

d_call: -
v_call: TRBV7-8
j_call: TRBJ2-5
clone_size: once
cdr3_aa: CASSSTQATGSQETQYF
cdr3_nt: TGTGCCAGCAGCTCTACCCAGGCCACGGGGTCGCAAGAGACCCAGTACTTC

d_call: -
v_call: TRBV7-2
j_call: TRBJ2-7
clone_size: -
cdr3_aa: CASSSRYEQYF
cdr3_nt: TGTGCCAGCAGCTCGAGATACGAGCAGTACTTC

d_call: -
v_call: TRBV7-9
j_call: TRBJ1-3
clone_size: -
cdr3_aa: CASSRTGVRGSGNTIYF
cdr3_nt: TGTGCCAGCAGCCGCACCGGCGTCCGGGGATCGGGAAACACCATATATTTT

d_call: TRBD1
v_call: TRBV12-3/TRBV12-4
j_call: TRBJ1-1
clone_size: once
cdr3_aa: CATAGQGSTEAFF
cdr3_nt: TGTGCCACGGCGGGACAGGGGAGCACTGAAGCTTTCTTT

d_call: -
v_call: TRBV7-8
j_call: TRBJ2-2
clone_size: -
cdr3_aa: CASSLDRDSGELFF
cdr3_nt: TGTGCCAGCAGCTTAGATAGGGACTCCGGGGAGCTGTTTTTT

d_call: -
v_call: TRBV27
j_call: TRBJ1-2
clone_size: -
cdr3_aa: CASRLTENYGYTF
cdr3_nt: TGTGCCAGCAGACTTACAGAGAACTATGGCTACACCTTC

d_call: TRBD1
v_call: TRBV27
j_call: TRBJ1-6
clone_size: -
cdr3_aa: CASSLGAGGINNSPLHF
cdr3_nt: TGTGCCAGCAGTTTAGGAGCAGGGGGCATCAATAATTCACCCCTCCACTTT

d_call: -
v_call: TRBV3-1/TRBV3-2
j_call: TRBJ2-5
clone_size: -
cdr3_aa: CASSHSMETQYF
cdr3_nt: TGTGCCAGCAGTCATAGCATGGAGACCCAGTACTTC

d_call: -
v_call: TRBV19
j_call: TRBJ2-3
clone_size: once
cdr3_aa: CASSIDKGVSTDTQYF
cdr3_nt: TGTGCCAGTAGTATAGATAAAGGGGTGAGCACAGATACGCAGTATTTT

d_call: -
v_call: TRBV6-5
j_call: TRBJ2-1
clone_size: -
cdr3_aa: CASSSGQTKHNEQFF
cdr3_nt: TGTGCCAGCAGTTCCGGACAGACCAAACACAATGAGCAGTTCTTC

d_call: -
v_call: TRBV12-5
j_call: TRBJ2-6
clone_size: -
cdr3_aa: CASGLVASDFSNVLTF
cdr3_nt: TGTGCTAGTGGTTTGGTAGCTAGCGACTTCTCCAACGTCCTGACTTTC

d_call: TRBD1
v_call: TRBV9
j_call: TRBJ1-1
clone_size: -
cdr3_aa: CASSVAAGGLEAFF
cdr3_nt: TGTGCCAGCAGCGTAGCGGCAGGGGGCCTTGAAGCTTTCTTT

d_call: TRBD1
v_call: TRBV30
j_call: TRBJ1-4
clone_size: -
cdr3_aa: CAWSPDRDINEKLFF
cdr3_nt: TGTGCCTGGAGTCCTGACAGGGACATTAATGAAAAACTGTTTTTT

d_call: -
v_call: TRBV6-5
j_call: TRBJ2-5
clone_size: -
cdr3_aa: CASSSLGSRSETQYF
cdr3_nt: TGTGCCAGCAGTTCACTAGGAAGCCGGTCAGAGACCCAGTACTTC

d_call: TRBD2
v_call: TRBV5-4
j_call: TRBJ2-1
clone_size: -
cdr3_aa: CASSSGGSSYNEQFF
cdr3_nt: TGTGCCAGCAGCTCGGGAGGGAGCTCCTACAATGAGCAGTTCTTC

d_call: -
v_call: TRBV25-1
j_call: TRBJ2-2
clone_size: -
cdr3_aa: CASSSEPPGELFF
cdr3_nt: TGTGCCAGCAGTTCTGAGCCTCCCGGGGAGCTGTTTTTT

d_call: -
v_call: TRBV24-1
j_call: TRBJ2-1
clone_size: -
cdr3_aa: CATRGRVPEQFF
cdr3_nt: TGTGCCACCAGAGGCAGGGTCCCTGAGCAGTTCTTC

d_call: TRBD1
v_call: TRBV10-1
j_call: TRBJ2-6
clone_size: -
cdr3_aa: CASSGGAGTGDSSGANVLTF
cdr3_nt: TGCGCCAGCAGTGGGGGTGCCGGGACAGGGGACTCCTCTGGGGCCAACGTCCTGACTTTC

d_call: -
v_call: TRBV20-1
j_call: TRBJ2-5
clone_size: -
cdr3_aa: CSGGVGETQYF
cdr3_nt: TGCAGTGGGGGGGTAGGGGAGACCCAGTACTTC

d_call: -
v_call: TRBV7-9
j_call: TRBJ1-1
clone_size: few
cdr3_aa: CASSLVGGQTEAFF
cdr3_nt: TGTGCCAGCAGCTTAGTTGGGGGCCAGACTGAAGCTTTCTTT

d_call: TRBD1
v_call: TRBV29-1
j_call: TRBJ1-1
clone_size: -
cdr3_aa: CSVDNTGGTSEAFF
cdr3_nt: TGCAGCGTGGACAATACAGGGGGCACGAGTGAAGCTTTCTTT

d_call: TRBD1
v_call: TRBV30
j_call: TRBJ1-6
clone_size: few
cdr3_aa: CAWSVPSGGVGNSPLHF
cdr3_nt: TGTGCCTGGAGTGTACCATCAGGGGGCGTTGGTAATTCACCCCTCCACTTT

d_call: TRBD2
v_call: TRBV20-1
j_call: TRBJ2-3
clone_size: -
cdr3_aa: CSASTSGSGTDTQYF
cdr3_nt: TGCAGTGCTAGTACTAGCGGGAGTGGCACAGATACGCAGTATTTT

d_call: -
v_call: TRBV2
j_call: TRBJ2-6
clone_size: -
cdr3_aa: CASSVRGSAGSGANVLTF
cdr3_nt: TGTGCCAGCAGTGTGAGGGGGTCTGCGGGCTCTGGGGCCAACGTCCTGACTTTC